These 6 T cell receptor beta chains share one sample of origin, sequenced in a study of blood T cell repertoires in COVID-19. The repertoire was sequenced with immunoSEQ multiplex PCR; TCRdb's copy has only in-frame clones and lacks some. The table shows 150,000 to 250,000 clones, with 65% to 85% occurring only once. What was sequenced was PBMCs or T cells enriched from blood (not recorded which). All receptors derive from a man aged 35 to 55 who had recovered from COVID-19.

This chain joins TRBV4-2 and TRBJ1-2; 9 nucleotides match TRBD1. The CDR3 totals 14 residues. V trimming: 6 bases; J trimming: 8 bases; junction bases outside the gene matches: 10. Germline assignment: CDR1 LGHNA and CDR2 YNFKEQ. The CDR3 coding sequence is TGTGCCAGCAGGGACCGGGACAGGGTTGGCGGCTACACCTTC. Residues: CASRDRDRVGGYTF.

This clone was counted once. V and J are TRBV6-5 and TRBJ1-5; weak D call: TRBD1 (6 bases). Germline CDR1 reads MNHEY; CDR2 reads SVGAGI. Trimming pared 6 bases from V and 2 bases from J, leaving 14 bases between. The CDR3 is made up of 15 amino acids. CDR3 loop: CASRPPGAGNQPQHF. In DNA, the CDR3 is TGTGCCAGCAGACCACCAGGGGCAGGCAATCAGCCCCAGCATTTT.

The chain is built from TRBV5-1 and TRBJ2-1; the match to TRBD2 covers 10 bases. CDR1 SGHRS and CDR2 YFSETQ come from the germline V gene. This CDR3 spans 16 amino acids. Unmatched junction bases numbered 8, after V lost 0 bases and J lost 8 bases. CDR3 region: CASSLAERGGLDEQFF. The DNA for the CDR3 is TGCGCCAGCAGCTTGGCAGAGCGGGGGGGCCTTGATGAGCAGTTCTTC.

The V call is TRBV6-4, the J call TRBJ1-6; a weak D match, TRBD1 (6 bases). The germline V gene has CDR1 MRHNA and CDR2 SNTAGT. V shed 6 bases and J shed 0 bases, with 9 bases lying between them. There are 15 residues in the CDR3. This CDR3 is CASRTGSSYNSPLHF. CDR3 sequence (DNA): TGTGCCAGCAGAACAGGGAGCTCCTATAATTCACCCCTCCACTTT.

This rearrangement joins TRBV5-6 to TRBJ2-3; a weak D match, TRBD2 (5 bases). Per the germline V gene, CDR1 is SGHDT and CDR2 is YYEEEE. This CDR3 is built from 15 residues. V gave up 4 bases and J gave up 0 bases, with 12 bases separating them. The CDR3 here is CASSPWTWSTDTQYF. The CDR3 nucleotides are TGTGCCAGCAGCCCTTGGACTTGGAGCACAGATACGCAGTATTTT.

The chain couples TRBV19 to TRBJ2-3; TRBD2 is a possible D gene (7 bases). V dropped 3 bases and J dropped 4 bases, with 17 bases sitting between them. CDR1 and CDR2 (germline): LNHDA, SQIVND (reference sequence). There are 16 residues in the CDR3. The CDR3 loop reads CASSIGERGGSDTQYF. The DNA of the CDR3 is TGTGCCAGTAGTATTGGGGAAAGGGGGGGCTCAGATACGCAGTATTTT. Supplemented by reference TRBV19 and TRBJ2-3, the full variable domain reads DGGITQSPKYLFRKEGQNVTLSCEQNLNHDAMYWYRQDPGQGLRLIYYSQIVNDFQKGDIAEGYSVSREKKESFPLTVTSAQKNPTAFYLCASSIGERGGSDTQYFGPGTRLTVL.